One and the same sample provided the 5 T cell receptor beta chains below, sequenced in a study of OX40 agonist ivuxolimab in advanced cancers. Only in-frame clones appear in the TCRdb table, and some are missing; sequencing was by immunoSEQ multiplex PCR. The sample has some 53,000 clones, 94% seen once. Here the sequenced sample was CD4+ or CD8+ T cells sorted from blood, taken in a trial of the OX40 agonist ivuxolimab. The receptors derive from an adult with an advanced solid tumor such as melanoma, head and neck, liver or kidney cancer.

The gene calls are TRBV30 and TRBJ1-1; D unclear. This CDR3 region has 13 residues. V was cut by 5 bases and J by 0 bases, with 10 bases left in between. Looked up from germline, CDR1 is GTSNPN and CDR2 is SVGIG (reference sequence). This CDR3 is CAWARTMNTEAFF. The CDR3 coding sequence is TGTGCCTGGGCGCGGACCATGAACACTGAAGCTTTCTTT.

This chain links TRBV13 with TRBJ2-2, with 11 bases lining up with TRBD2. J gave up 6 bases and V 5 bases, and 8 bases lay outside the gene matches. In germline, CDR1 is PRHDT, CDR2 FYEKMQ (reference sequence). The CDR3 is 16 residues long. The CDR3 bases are TGTGCCAGCAGCCCCCTTAGCGGGAGGGCCGCCGGGGAGCTGTTTTTT. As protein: CASSPLSGRAAGELFF.

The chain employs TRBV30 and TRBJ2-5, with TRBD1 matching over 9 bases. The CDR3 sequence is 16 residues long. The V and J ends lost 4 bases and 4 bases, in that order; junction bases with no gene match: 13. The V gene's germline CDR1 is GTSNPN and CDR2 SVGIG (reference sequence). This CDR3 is CAWTKGTGGFGETQYF. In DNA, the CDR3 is TGTGCCTGGACAAAAGGAACAGGGGGCTTTGGAGAGACCCAGTACTTC. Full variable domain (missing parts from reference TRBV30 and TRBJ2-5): SQTIHQWPATLVQPVGSPLSLECTVEGTSNPNLYWYRQAAGRGLQLLFYSVGIGQISSEVPQNLSASRPQDRQFILSSKKLLLSDSGFYLCAWTKGTGGFGETQYFGPGTRLLVL.

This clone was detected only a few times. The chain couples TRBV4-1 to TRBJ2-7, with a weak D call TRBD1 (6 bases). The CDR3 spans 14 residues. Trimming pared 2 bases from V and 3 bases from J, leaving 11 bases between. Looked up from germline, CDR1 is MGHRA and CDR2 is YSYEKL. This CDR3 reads CASSQLDRDYEQYF. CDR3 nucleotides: TGCGCCAGCAGCCAACTGGACAGAGACTACGAGCAGTACTTC.

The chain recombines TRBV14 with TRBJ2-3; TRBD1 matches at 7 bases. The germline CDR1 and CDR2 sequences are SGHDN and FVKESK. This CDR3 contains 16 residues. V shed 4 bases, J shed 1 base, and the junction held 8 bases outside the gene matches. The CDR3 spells CASSLGIGGRTDTQYF. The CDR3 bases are TGTGCCAGCAGCCTTGGAATAGGGGGCCGCACAGATACGCAGTATTTT.